The clone carrying this TCR beta chain was counted a few times. Its antigen is not known. Time point in this sample: patch test 2, 6 weeks after DPC sensitization. Described treatment: therapeutic diphenylcyclopropenone sensitization with weekly scalp DPC. The data were obtained in a study of human T cells and chemical hapten exposure. Study results and limitations: Among TCRs, those above 1 in 1000 frequency were unaffected by DPC sensitization. Since the donors had alopecia, their immune response may not be the same as that of healthy people.

A single record per CDR3 protein comes from TCRdb applying MiXCR to the RACE reads. The sample has fewer than 90,000 distinct CDR3 sequences, around 7% seen once. This clonotype was sampled from a young woman with alopecia areata. Some clones in this sample may be carry-over from other donors' samples. Material: whole blood, obtained in connection with sensitization to the hapten diphenylcyclopropenone (DPC).

CDR3 in DNA: TGCAGTGCTAGACCTCTTGACAGGGGAGATAATTCACCCCTCCACTTT. Translating it yields CSARPLDRGDNSPLHF. The chain has TRBV20-1 and TRBJ1-6, with TRBD1 matching over 8 bases. This CDR3 spans 16 amino acids. V shed 2 bases and J 5 bases; nucleotides not matched to a gene: 8. Germline CDR1 reads DFQATT; CDR2 reads SNEGSKA (reference sequence).